The clone carrying this T cell receptor (beta chain) was detected once. Generated by immunoSEQ multiplex PCR, the TCRdb table keeps only in-frame clones and is missing some. This sample has 60,000 to 65,000 clones; under 85% occur once, and the top ten carry under 20%. This sample stems from a study of identifying expanded T cells in peripheral blood. The receptor's source is a person between 18 and 75 years old in good health. The sequencing sample was made of blood.

The CDR3 DNA reads as TGTGCCAGCAGCGCCCGGGACAGGGGACACGAGCAGTACTTC. Translation: CASSARDRGHEQYF. The chain has TRBV9 and TRBJ2-7, with 10 bases fitting TRBD1. The CDR3 loop spans 14 amino acids. The trim removed 3 bases at V and 5 bases at J, leaving 5 bases unmatched. Per germline, CDR1 SGDLS and CDR2 YYNGEE. Variable domain in full (rest from reference TRBV9 and TRBJ2-7): DSGVTQTPKHLITATGQRVTLRCSPRSGDLSVYWYQQSLDQGLQFLIQYYNGEERAKGNILERFSAQQFPDLHSELNLSSLELGDSALYFCASSARDRGHEQYFGPGTRLTVT.